Listed below are T cell receptor beta chains from one sample, sequenced in a study of regulatory T cells in long-lasting Graves disease. TCRdb processed the multiplex PCR reads anew with MiXCR; each CDR3 protein has one entry. The top ten hold 20% of the sample, which has roughly 400,000 distinct CDR3 sequences, roughly 20% seen once. This material consisted of peripheral blood mononuclear cells (PBMCs), taken when the disease was refractory, from a patient treated with antithyroid drugs. Every receptor here comes from a female donor with Graves disease. Both conserved end residues are part of each CDR3. The D gene is left open where the match is weak. The size entry is marked missing in some rows and otherwise reads once, few, many or a size class.

clone_size	v_call	j_call	d_call	cdr3_aa	cdr3_nt
few	TRBV4-3	TRBJ1-3	-	CASSQDQTAGSGNTIYF	TGCGCCAGCAGCCAAGACCAGACAGCTGGCTCTGGAAACACCATATATTTT
-	TRBV6-5	TRBJ2-7	-	CASSAGVPYEQYF	TGTGCCAGCAGTGCTGGAGTCCCCTACGAGCAGTACTTC
few	TRBV18	TRBJ2-7	-	CASSPPQGRGSYEQYF	TGTGCCAGCTCACCGCCTCAGGGGCGAGGGTCCTACGAGCAGTACTTC
-	TRBV2	TRBJ1-3	-	CASRKGRLLSGNTIYF	TGTGCCAGCCGCAAGGGCAGGCTACTCTCTGGAAACACCATATATTTT
-	TRBV7-2	TRBJ2-3	-	CASSADPLSSGNTQYF	TGTGCCAGCAGCGCCGACCCCCTTAGTTCTGGGAATACGCAGTATTTT
many	TRBV9	TRBJ1-2	-	CASRTGSSYVYGYTF	TGTGCCAGCAGAACGGGGAGTTCTTATGTCTATGGCTACACCTTC
many	TRBV7-6	TRBJ2-7	TRBD1	CASSPQTGSSYEQYF	TGTGCCAGCAGCCCGCAGACAGGGAGCTCCTACGAGCAGTACTTC
few	TRBV7-2	TRBJ2-6	-	CASSLARRAGQLSGANVLTF	TGTGCCAGCAGCTTAGCAAGACGAGCAGGACAGCTCTCTGGGGCCAACGTCCTGACTTTC
-	TRBV6-1	TRBJ2-2	-	CTSTGPTGELFF	TGTACCAGCACGGGGCCCACCGGGGAGCTGTTTTTT
-	TRBV5-1	TRBJ2-7	-	CASSLVGGAYEQYF	TGCGCCAGCAGCTTGGTGGGGGGTGCATACGAGCAGTACTTC
few	TRBV19	TRBJ2-5	-	CASSIGWGETQYF	TGTGCCAGTAGTATCGGGTGGGGGGAGACCCAGTACTTC
few	TRBV19	TRBJ1-5	-	CASSPSFGGADQPQHF	TGTGCCAGTAGTCCCTCGTTCGGGGGTGCAGATCAGCCCCAGCATTTT
few	TRBV20-1	TRBJ2-5	TRBD1	CSATGTGGSGETQYF	TGCAGTGCGACCGGGACAGGGGGCTCGGGTGAGACCCAGTACTTC
many	TRBV12-3/TRBV12-4	TRBJ2-5	TRBD2	CASSLAGGPSGETQYF	TGTGCCAGCAGTCTAGCGGGAGGGCCCTCGGGGGAGACCCAGTACTTC
many	TRBV7-6	TRBJ2-7	TRBD2	CASSPQTSGYEQYF	TGTGCCAGCAGCCCTCAGACTAGCGGCTACGAGCAGTACTTC
few	TRBV18	TRBJ2-7	TRBD1	CASSPSSGTGGYEQYF	TGTGCCAGCTCACCGTCAAGCGGGACAGGGGGCTACGAGCAGTACTTC
few	TRBV19	TRBJ1-6	-	CASTQPNSPLHF	TGTGCCAGTACCCAACCTAATTCACCCCTCCACTTT